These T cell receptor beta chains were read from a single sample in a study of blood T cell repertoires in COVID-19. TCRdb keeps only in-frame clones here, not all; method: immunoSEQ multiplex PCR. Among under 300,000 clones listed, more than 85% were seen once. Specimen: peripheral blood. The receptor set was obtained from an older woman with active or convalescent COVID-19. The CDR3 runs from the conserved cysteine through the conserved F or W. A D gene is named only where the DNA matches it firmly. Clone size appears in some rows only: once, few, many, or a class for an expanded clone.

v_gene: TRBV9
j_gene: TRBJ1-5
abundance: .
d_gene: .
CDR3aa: CASSVGTGNQPQHF
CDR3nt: TGTGCCAGCAGCGTAGGGACGGGGAATCAGCCCCAGCATTTT

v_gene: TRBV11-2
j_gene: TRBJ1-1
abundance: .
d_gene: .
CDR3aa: CASSPGQANTEAFF
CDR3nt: TGTGCCAGCAGCCCTGGGCAGGCCAACACTGAAGCTTTCTTT

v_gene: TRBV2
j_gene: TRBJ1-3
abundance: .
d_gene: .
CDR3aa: CASSLTGQSLSGNTIYF
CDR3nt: TGTGCCAGCAGCCTAACCGGACAGTCCCTCTCTGGAAACACCATATATTTT

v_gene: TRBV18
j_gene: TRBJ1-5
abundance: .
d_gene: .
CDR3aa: CASSLDSNQPQHF
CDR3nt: TGTGCCAGCTCATTAGATAGCAATCAGCCCCAGCATTTT

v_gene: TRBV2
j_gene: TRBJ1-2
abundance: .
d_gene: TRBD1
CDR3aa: CARQTGANYGYTF
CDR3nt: TGTGCCAGACAGACAGGGGCAAACTATGGCTACACCTTC

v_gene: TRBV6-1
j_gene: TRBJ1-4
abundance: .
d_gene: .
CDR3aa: CASSEGPTNEKLFF
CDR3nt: TGTGCCAGCAGTGAAGGGCCCACTAATGAAAAACTGTTTTTT

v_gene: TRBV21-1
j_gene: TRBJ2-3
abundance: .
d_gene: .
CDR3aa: CATLCLNTDTQYF
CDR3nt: TGTGCCACCCTTTGTCTAAACACAGATACGCAGTATTTT

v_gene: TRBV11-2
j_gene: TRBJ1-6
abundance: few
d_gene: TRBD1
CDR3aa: CASSLEGRGFSPLHF
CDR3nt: TGTGCCAGCAGCTTGGAGGGCAGGGGGTTTTCACCCCTCCACTTT

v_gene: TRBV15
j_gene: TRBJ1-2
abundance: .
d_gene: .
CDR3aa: CATSRDLSFEAGRSYTF
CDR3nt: TGTGCCACCAGCAGAGATCTTAGTTTTGAGGCAGGGAGGAGCTACACCTTC

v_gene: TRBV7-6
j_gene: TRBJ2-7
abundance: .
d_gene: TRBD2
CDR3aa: CASSLGERGPYEQYF
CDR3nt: TGTGCCAGCAGCTTAGGAGAGCGGGGGCCCTACGAGCAGTACTTC

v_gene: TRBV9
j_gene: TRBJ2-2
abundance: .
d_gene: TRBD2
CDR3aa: CASSLRTSGGGELFF
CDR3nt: TGTGCCAGCAGCCTTCGGACTAGCGGGGGCGGGGAGCTGTTTTTT

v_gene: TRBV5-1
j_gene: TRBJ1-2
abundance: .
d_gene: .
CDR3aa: CASSLEGSAGYTF
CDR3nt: TGCGCCAGCAGCTTAGAGGGATCCGCGGGCTACACCTTC

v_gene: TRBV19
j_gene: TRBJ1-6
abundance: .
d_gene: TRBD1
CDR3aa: CASSTGDSYNSPLHF
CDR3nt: TGTGCCAGTAGTACGGGGGACAGCTATAATTCACCCCTCCACTTT

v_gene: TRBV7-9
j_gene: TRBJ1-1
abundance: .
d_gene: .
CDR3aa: CASRLRGTEAFF
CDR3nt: TGTGCCAGCAGACTCAGGGGCACTGAAGCTTTCTTT

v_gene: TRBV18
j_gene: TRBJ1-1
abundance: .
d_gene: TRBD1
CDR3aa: CASSPGQPFGAFF
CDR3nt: TGTGCCAGCTCACCGGGACAGCCTTTTGGGGCTTTCTTT

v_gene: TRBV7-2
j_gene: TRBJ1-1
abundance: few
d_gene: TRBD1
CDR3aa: CASSKYSQGADTEAFF
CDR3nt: TGTGCCAGCAGCAAATATTCACAGGGGGCGGACACTGAAGCTTTCTTT

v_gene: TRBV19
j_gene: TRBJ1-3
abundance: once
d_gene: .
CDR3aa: CASATSGGPSGNTIYF
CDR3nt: TGTGCCAGCGCTACTTCGGGGGGGCCCTCTGGAAACACCATATATTTT

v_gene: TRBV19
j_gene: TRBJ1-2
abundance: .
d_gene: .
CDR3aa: CASRKDYLYTF
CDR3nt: TGTGCCAGCCGCAAGGACTACCTCTACACCTTC

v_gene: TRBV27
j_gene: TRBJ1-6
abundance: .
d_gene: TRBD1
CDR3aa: CASSLRQGNSPLHF
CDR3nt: TGTGCCAGCAGTTTGCGACAGGGTAATTCACCCCTCCACTTT

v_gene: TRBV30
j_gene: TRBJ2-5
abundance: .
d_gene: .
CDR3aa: CARSPLDTLWRETQYF
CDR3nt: TGTGCCCGCTCCCCGTTGGACACCCTCTGGAGAGAGACCCAGTACTTC

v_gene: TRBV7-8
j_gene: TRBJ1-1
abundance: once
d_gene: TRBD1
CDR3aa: CASSDQGGMTEAFF
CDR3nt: TGTGCCAGCAGCGACCAGGGGGGTATGACTGAAGCTTTCTTT

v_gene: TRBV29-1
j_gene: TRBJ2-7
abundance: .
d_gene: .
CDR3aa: CSVEDGGNEQYF
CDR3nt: TGCAGCGTTGAAGATGGGGGGAACGAGCAGTACTTC

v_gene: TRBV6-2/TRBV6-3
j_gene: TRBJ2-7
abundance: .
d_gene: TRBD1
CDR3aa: CASSSGTGTYEQYF
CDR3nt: TGTGCCAGCAGCTCCGGGACAGGGACCTACGAGCAGTACTTC

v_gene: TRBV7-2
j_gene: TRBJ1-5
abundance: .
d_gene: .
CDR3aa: CASSSGQSNQPQHF
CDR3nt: TGTGCCAGCAGCTCAGGCCAGAGCAATCAGCCCCAGCATTTT

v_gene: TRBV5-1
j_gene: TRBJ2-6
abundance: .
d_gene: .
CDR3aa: CASSRDPRAGANVLTF
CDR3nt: TGCGCCAGCAGCCGCGATCCGAGGGCTGGGGCCAACGTCCTGACTTTC

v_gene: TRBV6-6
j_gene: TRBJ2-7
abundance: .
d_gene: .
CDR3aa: CASRVEGYEQYF
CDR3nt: TGTGCCAGCAGAGTGGAGGGTTACGAGCAGTACTTC

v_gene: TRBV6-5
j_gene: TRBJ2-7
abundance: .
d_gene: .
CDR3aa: CAIARQGIYEQYF
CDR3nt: TGTGCCATCGCCAGGCAGGGGATATACGAGCAGTACTTC

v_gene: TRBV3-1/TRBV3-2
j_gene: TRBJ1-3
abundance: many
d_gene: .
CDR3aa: CASSSGFGPRPSGNTIYF
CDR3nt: TGTGCCAGCAGCTCGGGTTTCGGCCCGAGGCCCTCTGGAAACACCATATATTTT

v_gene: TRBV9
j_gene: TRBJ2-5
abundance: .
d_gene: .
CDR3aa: CASSPSGVFGETQYF
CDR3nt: TGTGCCAGCAGCCCATCCGGGGTGTTCGGGGAGACCCAGTACTTC

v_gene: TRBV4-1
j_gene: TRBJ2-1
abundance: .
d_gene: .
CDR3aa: CASSQAGGGGLYNEQFF
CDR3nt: TGCGCCAGCAGCCAAGCGGGTGGCGGGGGCCTCTACAATGAGCAGTTCTTC

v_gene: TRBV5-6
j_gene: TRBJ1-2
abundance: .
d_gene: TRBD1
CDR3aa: CASSSPDRGGLALYGYTF
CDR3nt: TGTGCCAGCAGCTCCCCAGACAGGGGTGGGTTGGCCCTCTATGGCTACACCTTC

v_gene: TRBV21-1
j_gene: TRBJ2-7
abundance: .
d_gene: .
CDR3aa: CASSKEYSHEQYF
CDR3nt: TGTGCCAGCAGCAAAGAGTACAGTCACGAGCAGTACTTC

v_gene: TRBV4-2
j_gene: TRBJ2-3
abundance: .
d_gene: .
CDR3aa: CASSQDLDTQYF
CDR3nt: TGTGCCAGCAGCCAAGATCTCGATACGCAGTATTTT

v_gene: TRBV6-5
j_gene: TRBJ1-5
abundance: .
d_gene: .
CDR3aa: CASSSQGRMVNQPQHF
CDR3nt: TGTGCCAGCAGTTCCCAAGGCAGGATGGTCAATCAGCCCCAGCATTTT

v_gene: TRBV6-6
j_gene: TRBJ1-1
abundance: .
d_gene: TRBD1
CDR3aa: CASSYDRGTVDTEAFF
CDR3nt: TGTGCCAGCAGTTACGACAGGGGAACGGTGGACACTGAAGCTTTCTTT

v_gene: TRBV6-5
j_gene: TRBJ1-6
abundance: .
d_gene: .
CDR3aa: CAREGTNSPLHF
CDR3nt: TGTGCCAGGGAGGGTACTAATTCACCCCTCCACTTT

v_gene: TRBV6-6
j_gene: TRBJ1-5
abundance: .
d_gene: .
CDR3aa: CASSPGGQPQHF
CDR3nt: TGTGCCAGCAGCCCCGGAGGTCAGCCCCAGCATTTT

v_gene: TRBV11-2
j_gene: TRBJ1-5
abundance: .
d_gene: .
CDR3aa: CASSFSRGQPQHF
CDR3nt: TGTGCCAGCAGCTTCTCCCGGGGGCAGCCCCAGCATTTT

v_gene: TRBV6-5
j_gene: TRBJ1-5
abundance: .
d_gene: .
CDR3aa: CASTKQDASNQPQHF
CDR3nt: TGTGCCAGCACCAAACAGGACGCTAGCAATCAGCCCCAGCATTTT

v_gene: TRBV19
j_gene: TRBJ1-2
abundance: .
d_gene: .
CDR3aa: CASSMSGTNYGYTF
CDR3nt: TGTGCCAGTAGTATGTCAGGTACTAACTATGGCTACACCTTC

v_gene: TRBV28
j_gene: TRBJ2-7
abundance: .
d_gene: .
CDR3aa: CASIPGGTRDEQYF
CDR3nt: TGTGCCAGCATCCCCGGAGGGACCAGGGACGAGCAGTACTTC

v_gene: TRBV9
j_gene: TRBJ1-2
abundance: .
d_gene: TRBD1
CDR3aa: CASRPTGGPYGYTF
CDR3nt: TGTGCCAGTAGGCCGACAGGGGGACCCTATGGCTACACCTTC

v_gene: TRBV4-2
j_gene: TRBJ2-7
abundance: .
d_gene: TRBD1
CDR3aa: CASSAYRGVYEQYF
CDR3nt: TGTGCCAGCAGCGCCTACAGGGGTGTCTACGAGCAGTACTTC

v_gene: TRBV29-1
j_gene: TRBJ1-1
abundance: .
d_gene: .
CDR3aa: CSALDSKAFF
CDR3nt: TGCAGCGCCCTAGACAGCAAAGCTTTCTTT

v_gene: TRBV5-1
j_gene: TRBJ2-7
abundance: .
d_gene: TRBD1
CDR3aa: CASSSGTGTSYEQYF
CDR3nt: TGCGCCAGCAGCTCCGGGACAGGTACTTCCTACGAGCAGTACTTC

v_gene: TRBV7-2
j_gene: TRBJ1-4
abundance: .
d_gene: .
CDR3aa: CASSRGTDYEKLFF
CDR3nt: TGTGCCAGCAGCCGGGGGACTGACTATGAAAAACTGTTTTTT

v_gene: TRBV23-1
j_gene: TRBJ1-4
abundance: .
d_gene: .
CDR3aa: CASSQSDGGRGRYEKLFF
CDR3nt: TGCGCCAGCAGTCAATCAGACGGAGGCAGGGGACGTTACGAAAAACTGTTTTTT

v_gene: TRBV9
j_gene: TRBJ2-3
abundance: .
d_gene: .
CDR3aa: CASSVADNTQYF
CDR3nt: TGTGCCAGCAGCGTAGCAGATAATACGCAGTATTTT

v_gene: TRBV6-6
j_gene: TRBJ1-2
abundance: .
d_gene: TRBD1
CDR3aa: CASSGTGRGYTF
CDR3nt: TGTGCCAGCAGTGGGACAGGGCGAGGCTACACCTTC

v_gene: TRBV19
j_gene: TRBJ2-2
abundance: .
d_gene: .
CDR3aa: CASSIGQTNTGELFF
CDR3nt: TGTGCCAGTAGTATAGGACAGACCAACACCGGGGAGCTGTTTTTT

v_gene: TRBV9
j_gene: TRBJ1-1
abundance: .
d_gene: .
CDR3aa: CASSDVSDTEAFF
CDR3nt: TGTGCCAGCAGCGATGTGTCGGACACTGAAGCTTTCTTT

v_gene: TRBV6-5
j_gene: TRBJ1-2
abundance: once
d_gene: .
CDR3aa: CASSYSNRALGGYTF
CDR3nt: TGTGCCAGCAGTTACTCGAACAGGGCCCTGGGAGGCTACACCTTC

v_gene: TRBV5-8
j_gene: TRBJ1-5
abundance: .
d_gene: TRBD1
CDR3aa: CASSYPRDRVVQPQHF
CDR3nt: TGTGCCAGCAGCTACCCCCGGGACAGAGTTGTTCAGCCCCAGCATTTT

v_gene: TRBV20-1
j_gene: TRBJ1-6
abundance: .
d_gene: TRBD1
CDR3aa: CSASRNRGNSPLHF
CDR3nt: TGCAGTGCTAGTCGGAACAGGGGAAATTCACCCCTCCACTTT

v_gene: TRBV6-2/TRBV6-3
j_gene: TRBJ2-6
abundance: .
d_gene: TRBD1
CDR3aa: CASSTGTGGSGANVLTF
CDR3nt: TGTGCCAGCAGTACCGGGACAGGGGGCTCTGGGGCCAACGTCCTGACTTTC

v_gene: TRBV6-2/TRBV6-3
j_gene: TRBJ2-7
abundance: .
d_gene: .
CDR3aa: CASSYQITSGEQYF
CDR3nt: TGTGCCAGCAGTTACCAAATAACTTCTGGCGAGCAGTACTTC

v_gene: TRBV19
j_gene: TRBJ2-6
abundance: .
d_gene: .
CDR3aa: CASSFGRDLAYSGANVLTF
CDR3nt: TGTGCCAGTAGTTTCGGACGGGATCTGGCGTACTCTGGGGCCAACGTCCTGACTTTC

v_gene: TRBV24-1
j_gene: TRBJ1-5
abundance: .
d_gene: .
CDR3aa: CATAQQGNNQPQHF
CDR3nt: TGTGCCACCGCCCAACAGGGAAACAATCAGCCCCAGCATTTT